The T cell receptor beta chain under discussion was sequenced for a study of blood T cell repertoires in COVID-19. Background on the study: Samples representing acute and convalescent COVID-19 were sourced from the United States, Italy and Spain. In each case, the material was cDNA or gDNA derived from T cells, B-cell-depleted T cells, or PBMCs.

The germline gives CDR1 ENHRY, CDR2 SYGVKD. The CDR3 runs to 17 residues. Trimming cost V 0 bases and J 5 bases; bases outside gene matches: 8. Original analysis: From reference gene primer amplification, estimates of nucleated cell counts were derived. TCRdb keeps only in-frame clones here, not all; method: immunoSEQ multiplex PCR. V and J calls and clone size follow that table, whereas D and trimming were derived from the DNA. Of roughly 87,000 clones in the sample, approximately 89% were seen once. The origin of this receptor is a man in his 60s with acute or convalescent COVID-19. Sample: peripheral blood. The chain uses TRBV10-3 and TRBJ2-1, with 9 bases that match TRBD2. CDR3 protein: CAISESVASGDHNEQFF. The CDR3 bases are TGTGCCATCAGTGAGTCCGTGGCTAGCGGGGACCACAATGAGCAGTTCTTC.